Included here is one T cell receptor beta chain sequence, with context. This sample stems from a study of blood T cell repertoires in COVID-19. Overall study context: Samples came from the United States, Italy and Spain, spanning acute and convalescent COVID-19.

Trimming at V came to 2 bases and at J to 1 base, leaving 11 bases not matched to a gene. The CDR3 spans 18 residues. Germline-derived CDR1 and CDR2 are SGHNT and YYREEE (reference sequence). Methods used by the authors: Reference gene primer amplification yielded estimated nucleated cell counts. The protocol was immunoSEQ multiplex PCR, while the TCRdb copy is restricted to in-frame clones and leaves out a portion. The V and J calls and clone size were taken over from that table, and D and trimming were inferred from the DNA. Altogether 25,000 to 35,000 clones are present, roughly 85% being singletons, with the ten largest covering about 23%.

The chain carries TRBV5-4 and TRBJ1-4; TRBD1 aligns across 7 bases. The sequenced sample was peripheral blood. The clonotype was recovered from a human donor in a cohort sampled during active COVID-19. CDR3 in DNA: TGTGCCAGCAGCTTCCGACAGGGAGCTGCTCTAACTAATGAAAAACTGTTTTTT. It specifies CASSFRQGAALTNEKLFF.